This T cell receptor beta chain was identified during a study of patients and donors after allogeneic stem cell transplantation. TCRdb analysed the RT-PCR reads with MiXCR anew, one entry per CDR3 protein. Counted here are fewer than 180,000 distinct CDR3 sequences, approximately 40% occurring once; the ten biggest clones make up 50% to 65%. Trimming stripped 6 bases from V and 8 bases from J, with 7 bases between. The CDR3 sequence is 11 residues long. The chain employs TRBV12-3 or TRBV12-4 and TRBJ1-4, with D unclear. The TCR originated in a human donor who was either an allogeneic HSCT recipient or a stem cell or donor lymphocyte infusion donor (not recorded which). It is not recorded whose cells these are; they may come from a transplant donor. Source material: blood, either unsorted or a sorted T cell fraction (not recorded which). The CDR3 DNA follows: TGTGCCAGCAGGACTCGGGAAAAACTGTTTTTT. Translation gives CASRTREKLFF.